This entry lists 20 T cell receptor beta chains sequenced from one sample in a study of CD8+ T cells in alopecia areata. The treatment here: oral pan-JAK inhibitor, 5-10 mg twice daily. RNA, once extracted, was reverse transcribed into cDNA for use as the sequencing template. The assay was immunoSEQ multiplex PCR, and TCRdb's table has in-frame clones only and misses some. The sample records 200,000 to 250,000 clones, under 60% being singletons. Here the sequenced sample was CD4+ T cells sorted from blood, taken at week 4, from a patient treated with tofacitinib. These receptors were taken from a human donor with alopecia areata.

V gene TRBV30 combines with J gene TRBJ2-6; 9 nucleotides line up with TRBD1. The CDR3 is made up of 15 amino acids. V lost 4 bases to trimming and J lost 2 bases; unmatched junction nucleotides: 3. Germline loops: CDR1 GTSNPN, CDR2 SVGIG (reference sequence). CDR3 loop: CAWNRDRAGANVLTF. In nucleotides, the CDR3 is TGTGCCTGGAATAGGGACAGGGCTGGGGCCAACGTCCTGACTTTC.

This rearrangement joins TRBV29-1 to TRBJ2-4, with D hard to call. CDR1 is SQVTM, CDR2 ANQGSEA, per germline. This CDR3 spans 12 amino acids. Between the trimmed V and J ends, which lost 5 bases and 2 bases, there was a span of 7 bases. The CDR3 loop reads CSVRTSKNIQYF. The CDR3 DNA is TGCAGCGTTCGTACTTCCAAAAACATTCAGTACTTC. Together with reference TRBV29-1 and TRBJ2-4, the CDR3 gives the full variable domain: SAVISQKPSRDICQRGTSLTIQCQVDSQVTMMFWYRQQPGQSLTLIATANQGSEATYESGFVIDKFPISRPNLTFSTLTVSNMSPEDSSIYLCSVRTSKNIQYFGAGTRLSVL.

The chain links TRBV4-3 to TRBJ2-5, with D uncertain. The CDR3 length is 15 residues. Germline V gene sequence: CDR1 LGHNA, CDR2 YSLEER. V was clipped by 0 bases and J by 1 base, with 9 bases between them. CDR3 region: CASSQDMSTQETQYF. The CDR3 nucleotides are TGCGCCAGCAGCCAAGATATGAGTACCCAAGAGACCCAGTACTTC.

The chain has TRBV9 and TRBJ2-1; the D gene is possibly TRBD2 (6 bases). Trimming stripped 3 bases from V and 6 bases from J, with 19 bases between. The germline V gene encodes CDR1 SGDLS and CDR2 YYNGEE. CDR3 length: 16 residues. The CDR3 DNA is TGTGCCAGCAGCGGAGCCATGGCGGGAAGTATCAATGAGCAGTTCTTC. Protein product: CASSGAMAGSINEQFF. The complete variable domain, with remaining parts taken from reference TRBV9 and TRBJ2-1, reads DSGVTQTPKHLITATGQRVTLRCSPRSGDLSVYWYQQSLDQGLQFLIQYYNGEERAKGNILERFSAQQFPDLHSELNLSSLELGDSALYFCASSGAMAGSINEQFFGPGTRLTVL.

V is TRBV5-4 and J is TRBJ1-2; no definite D call. Germline V lookup: CDR1 SGHNT, CDR2 YYREEE (reference sequence). Trimming removed 5 bases from V and 2 bases from J, with 10 bases in between. The CDR3 consists of 13 residues. CDR3 in DNA: TGTGCCAGCAGTGTGACGGAGAACTATGGCTACACCTTC. Its translation: CASSVTENYGYTF.

This clone was counted between two and nine times. This chain links TRBV9 with TRBJ2-3; TRBD1 matches 7 bases. Germline V gene lookup returns CDR1 SGDLS and CDR2 YYNGEE. V was clipped by 0 bases and J by 4 bases; unmatched bases: 5. The CDR3 spans 15 residues. CDR3 nucleotide sequence: TGTGCCAGCAGCGTAGCTACAGGGGTTGCAGATACGCAGTATTTT. This gives the protein CASSVATGVADTQYF.

This rearrangement joins TRBV7-2 to TRBJ2-3; D tentatively reads TRBD1 or TRBD2 (5 bases each). The V end was cut by 1 base, the J end by 8 bases, with 10 bases between. Looked up from germline, CDR1 is SGHTA and CDR2 is FQGNSA. The CDR3 covers 13 residues. CDR3 residues: CASSLDARGTQYF. CDR3 nucleotide sequence: TGTGCCAGCAGCTTAGACGCGAGGGGTACGCAGTATTTT.

The chain links TRBV4-1 to TRBJ1-4; the D gene is possibly TRBD1 (6 bases). Germline V lookup: CDR1 MGHRA, CDR2 YSYEKL. With 2 bases removed from V and 5 bases from J, the gap between germline ends came to 12 bases. The CDR3 totals 15 residues. The CDR3 nucleotides read TGCGCCAGCAGCCAAAGGGGGAACTCAAATGAAAAACTGTTTTTT. This sequence encodes CASSQRGNSNEKLFF.

This chain connects TRBV5-1 to TRBJ2-3; perhaps TRBD1 as D (5 bases). V was cut by 6 bases and J by 2 bases, with 13 bases left in between. CDR1 and CDR2 from the germline V gene are SGHRS and YFSETQ. The CDR3 sequence is 14 residues long. The CDR3 DNA is TGCGCCAGCACAACAGGATTGTTCACAGATACGCAGTATTTT. Residues: CASTTGLFTDTQYF.

This sequence joins TRBV4-1 and TRBJ2-5, with 9 bases that match TRBD1. The CDR3 has 17 residues. Germline-derived CDR1 and CDR2 are MGHRA and YSYEKL. Trimming took 3 bases from V and 4 from J; bases not matched to a gene: 12. CDR3 region: CASSQGQGQGVSETQYF. DNA of the CDR3: TGCGCCAGCAGCCAGGGACAGGGACAGGGAGTATCAGAGACCCAGTACTTC.

The V call is TRBV7-2, the J call TRBJ2-7; D possibly uses TRBD1 or TRBD2 (5 bases each). Germline CDR1 and CDR2: SGHTA and FQGNSA. The CDR3 length is 15 residues. V was clipped by 6 bases and J by 4 bases, with 19 bases between them. The CDR3 sequence: CASSYPIRDPYEQYF. The CDR3 region has the DNA TGTGCCAGCAGTTACCCTATCCGGGACCCGTACGAGCAGTACTTC.

V and J are TRBV15 and TRBJ2-7, with D perhaps TRBD1 (5 bases). This CDR3 is built from 18 residues. Germline assignment: CDR1 LNHNV and CDR2 YYDKDF (reference sequence). V lost 1 base, J lost 1 base, and 20 bases lay in between. The CDR3 reads CATSRVIRVGEPSYEQYF. In DNA form, the CDR3 reads TGTGCCACCAGCAGAGTTATCCGAGTAGGGGAACCTTCCTACGAGCAGTACTTC.

This sequence joins TRBV5-6 and TRBJ1-2; D might be TRBD1 (6 bases). The CDR3 totals 16 residues. In germline, CDR1 is SGHDT, CDR2 YYEEEE. V was cut by 1 base and J by 3 bases, with 16 bases left in between. The CDR3 DNA follows: TGTGCCAGCAGCTTGCCTGAGGGGGGTGACTACTATGGCTACACCTTC. As protein: CASSLPEGGDYYGYTF.

The chain couples TRBV19 to TRBJ2-7; tentatively, D is TRBD1 (6 bases). Looked up from germline, CDR1 is LNHDA and CDR2 is SQIVND (reference sequence). This CDR3 contains 15 residues. Trimming took 4 bases from V and 2 from J, leaving 15 bases between them. For the CDR3, the DNA is TGTGCCAGTAGTAAGACAGGAGGAGGTGCCTACGAGCAGTACTTC. It yields the protein CASSKTGGGAYEQYF.

The V gene is TRBV7-6, the J gene TRBJ1-1, with 11 bases fitting TRBD1. The ends lost 4 bases at V and 10 bases at J; junction bases unmatched: 8. The CDR3 runs to 14 residues. The germline V gene has CDR1 SGHVS and CDR2 FNYEAQ. The CDR3 DNA reads as TGTGCCAGCAGCTCGCAATCTGGGACAGGGGGAGCTTTCTTT. Translated, it gives CASSSQSGTGGAFF.

V gene TRBV2 combines with J gene TRBJ1-2; 7 nucleotides agree with TRBD1. Germline CDR1 SNHLY, CDR2 FYNNEI. The CDR3 loop spans 14 amino acids. V lost 6 bases to trimming and J lost 3 bases; unmatched junction nucleotides: 7. The chain's CDR3 is CASRGVDRDYGYTF. In nucleotides, the CDR3 is TGTGCCAGCAGAGGGGTTGACAGGGACTATGGCTACACCTTC.

The chain recombines TRBV14 with TRBJ1-1; D uncertain. From germline, CDR1 is SGHDN and CDR2 FVKESK. With 1 base removed from V and 2 bases from J, the gap between germline ends came to 5 bases. The CDR3 contains 13 residues. The CDR3 nucleotides are TGTGCCAGCAGCCAAGCATTAAACACTGAAGCTTTCTTT. It translates to CASSQALNTEAFF.

The V gene is TRBV7-9, the J gene TRBJ2-3; either TRBD1 or TRBD2 may fit D (5 bases each). CDR3 length: 18 amino acids. Germline CDR1 SEHNR, CDR2 FQNEAQ (reference sequence). Trimming cost V 6 bases and J 0 bases, with 22 bases left between them. This CDR3 reads CASSPPRGDLASTDTQYF. The CDR3 DNA reads TGTGCCAGCAGTCCACCCCGTGGGGACCTAGCTAGCACAGATACGCAGTATTTT.

V is TRBV27 and J is TRBJ1-2; 9 positions match TRBD1. This CDR3 contains 14 residues. V shed 8 bases, J shed 4 bases, and the junction held 8 bases outside the gene matches. CDR1 and CDR2 from the germline V gene are MNHEY and SMNVEV (reference sequence). The CDR3 loop reads CASGRQGVGYGYTF. The CDR3 DNA reads TGTGCCAGCGGTAGACAGGGGGTCGGCTATGGCTACACCTTC.

V and J are TRBV25-1 and TRBJ2-1; maybe TRBD1 (6 bases). CDR3 length equals 14 residues. Germline CDR1 MGHDK, CDR2 SYGVNS. The V end lost 10 bases, the J end lost 10 bases, and 23 bases lay between the germline ends. The CDR3 loop reads CATAGAGLPGEQFF. CDR3 DNA sequence: TGTGCCACCGCAGGGGCGGGTCTGCCCGGAGAGCAGTTCTTC.